This TCR beta chain came from a study of blood T cell repertoires in COVID-19. At the level of the study: Sites in the United States, Italy and Spain provided acute and convalescent COVID-19 samples. Sources were T cells, B-cell-depleted T cells, or PBMCs; the material itself was cDNA or gDNA.

The V gene's germline CDR1 is LNHDA and CDR2 SQIVND (reference sequence). This CDR3 has 13 residues. Trimming shortened V by 6 bases and J by 1 base, and 10 bases separated the two germline ends. How the authors handled the data: Cell counts per sample came from amplifying reference gene primers. Libraries were prepared by immunoSEQ multiplex PCR; TCRdb keeps only in-frame clonotypes and omits some of them. V and J calls and clone size are copied from that table; D and trimming were computed from the DNA. The sample yields 350,000 to 450,000 clones, around nine tenths seen once. The rearrangement uses TRBV19 and TRBJ2-7; no firm D call. This sequence was found in a human donor in a cohort sampled during active COVID-19. Sequencing was carried out using peripheral blood. CDR3 region: CASRDSGSYEQYF. In DNA form, the CDR3 reads TGTGCCAGTAGGGATTCGGGTTCCTACGAGCAGTACTTC.